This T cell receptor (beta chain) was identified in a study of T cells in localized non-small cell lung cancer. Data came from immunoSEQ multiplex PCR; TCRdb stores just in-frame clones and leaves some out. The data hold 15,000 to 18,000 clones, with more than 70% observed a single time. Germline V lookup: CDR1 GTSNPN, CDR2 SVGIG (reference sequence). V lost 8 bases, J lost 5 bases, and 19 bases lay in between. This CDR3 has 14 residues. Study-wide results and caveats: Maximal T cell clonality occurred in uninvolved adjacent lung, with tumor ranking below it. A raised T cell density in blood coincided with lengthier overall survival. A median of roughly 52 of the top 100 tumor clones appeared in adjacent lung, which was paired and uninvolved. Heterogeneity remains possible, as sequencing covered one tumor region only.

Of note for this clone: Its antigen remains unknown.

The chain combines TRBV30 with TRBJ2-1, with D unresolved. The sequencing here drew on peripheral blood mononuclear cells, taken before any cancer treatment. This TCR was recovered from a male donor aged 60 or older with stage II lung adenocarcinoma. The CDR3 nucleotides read TGTGCCCGAGGATTAGGCAGCTTGGACAATGAGCAGTTCTTC. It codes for CARGLGSLDNEQFF. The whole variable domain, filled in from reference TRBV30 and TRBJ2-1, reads SQTIHQWPATLVQPVGSPLSLECTVEGTSNPNLYWYRQAAGRGLQLLFYSVGIGQISSEVPQNLSASRPQDRQFILSSKKLLLSDSGFYLCARGLGSLDNEQFFGPGTRLTVL.